The clone carrying this TCR beta chain was picked up one time. Antigen specificity is unknown. Recipients received nonmyeloablative bone marrow transplants from related graft donors, with transient mixed chimerism. Unstimulated regulatory T cells (CD4+CD25+CD127-), CD4+CD25- non-regulatory cells, CD4 and CD8 cells were FACS-sorted from thawed PBMCs. This table comes from immunoSEQ multiplex PCR, and its TCRdb copy is limited to in-frame clones, with some not included. The table has 90,000 or so clones, approximately 93% seen once. The record originates from a study of Tregs in tolerant kidney transplant recipients. Study observations and caveats: Biological reproducibility was not directly addressed, but technical replication error appeared minimal. Tregs expanded with activated donor B cells seemed most donor-specific. Changing PCR primers prevented nucleotide comparison between some patients' samples.

CDR1 is KGHSH, CDR2 LQKENI, per germline. This CDR3 contains 14 residues. Trimming removed 4 bases from V and 1 base from J, with 9 bases in between. The chain joins TRBV18 to TRBJ2-3; D is possibly TRBD2 (6 bases). The origin of this receptor is a human patient who received a combined kidney and bone marrow transplant. The graft donor may account for some of the T cells. Sequenced here: CD4+ T cells from blood (PBMCs), sampled 12 months after the transplant. The chain's CDR3 is CASSQLAGTDTQYF. For the CDR3, the DNA is TGTGCCAGCTCACAACTAGCAGGCACAGATACGCAGTATTTT.